The 15 T cell receptor beta chains presented below share a single source sample, sequenced in a study of OX40 agonist ivuxolimab in advanced cancers. TCRdb's table, derived via immunoSEQ multiplex PCR, lists solely in-frame clones and lacks some. Of about 150,000 clones in the sample, around 93% were seen once. The sample here was CD4+ or CD8+ T cells sorted from blood, taken in a trial of the OX40 agonist ivuxolimab. The receptors were gathered from an adult with an advanced solid tumor such as melanoma, head and neck, liver or kidney cancer.

This chain joins TRBV9 and TRBJ2-7; D is possibly TRBD2 (6 bases). Trimming took 3 bases from V and 0 from J, leaving 10 bases between them. CDR1 is SGDLS and CDR2 is YYNGEE in the germline V gene. CDR3 size: 14 residues. CDR3 loop: CASSAGGSSYEQYF. DNA of the CDR3: TGTGCCAGCAGCGCCGGAGGGAGCTCCTACGAGCAGTACTTC.

The genes are TRBV7-2 and TRBJ1-1, with 9 bases lining up with TRBD1. Germline lookup yields CDR1 SGHTA and CDR2 FQGNSA. The length of the CDR3 is 16 residues. Losses at the gene ends were 1 base for V and 7 bases for J; bases not matched to a gene: 10. DNA of the CDR3: TGTGCCAGCAGCTTAGACCCCTGGACAGGGGCGGGTGAAGCTTTCTTT. Protein sequence: CASSLDPWTGAGEAFF.

This rearrangement joins TRBV6-5 to TRBJ1-5, with a possible D match to TRBD1 (5 bases). Germline V lookup: CDR1 MNHEY, CDR2 SVGAGI. Trimming pared 5 bases from V and 0 bases from J, leaving 11 bases between. The CDR3 is made up of 15 amino acids. CDR3 loop: CASSPRGDSNQPQHF. The CDR3 DNA reads TGTGCCAGCAGTCCGCGGGGGGATAGCAATCAGCCCCAGCATTTT.

The V gene is TRBV10-3, the J gene TRBJ2-2; a weak D match, TRBD2 (5 bases). V was clipped by 3 bases and J by 2 bases, with 13 bases between them. This CDR3 comprises 16 residues. Germline values: CDR1 ENHRY, CDR2 SYGVKD. CDR3 nucleotide sequence: TGTGCCATCAGTGACGGAGCGGCCCCTAACACCGGGGAGCTGTTTTTT. Its translation: CAISDGAAPNTGELFF.

The chain carries TRBV19 and TRBJ1-5, with a weak D call TRBD1 (6 bases). V was shortened by 7 bases and J by 4 bases, with 23 bases between the two germline ends. CDR3 length: 17 amino acids. Germline CDR1 is LNHDA and CDR2 is SQIVND (reference sequence). CDR3 DNA: TGTGCCAGTATGGGGACCATAGCAGGAGGGGGGAATCAGCCCCAGCATTTT. It translates to CASMGTIAGGGNQPQHF.

The chain has TRBV10-3 and TRBJ2-3; 8 bases match TRBD2. V gave up 11 bases and J gave up 4 bases; unmatched junction bases: 2. The germline CDR1 and CDR2 sequences are ENHRY and SYGVKD. The CDR3 runs 11 residues. The CDR3 region is CASGGADTQYF. CDR3 in DNA: TGTGCCTCCGGGGGGGCAGATACGCAGTATTTT.

The rearrangement joins TRBV7-8 to TRBJ1-2; a weak D match, TRBD1 (6 bases). V was shortened by 1 base and J by 7 bases, with 10 bases between the two germline ends. Germline V gives CDR1 SGHVS, CDR2 FQNEAQ. This CDR3 spans 13 amino acids. The CDR3 region is CASSLGGQGGYTF. The CDR3 region has the DNA TGTGCCAGCAGCTTAGGGGGGCAGGGTGGCTACACCTTC.

This rearrangement joins TRBV11-2 to TRBJ1-5, with unresolved D. Germline loops: CDR1 SGHAT, CDR2 FQNNGV. V shed 3 bases and J shed 3 bases, with 9 bases lying between them. CDR3 length equals 14 residues. This CDR3 is CASSFRSVNQPQHF. The CDR3, as DNA: TGTGCCAGCAGCTTTAGGTCAGTCAATCAGCCCCAGCATTTT. Filled out from reference TRBV11-2 and TRBJ1-5, the complete variable domain reads EAGVAQSPRYKIIEKRQSVAFWCNPISGHATLYWYQQILGQGPKLLIQFQNNGVVDDSQLPKDRFSAERLKGVDSTLKIQPAKLEDSAVYLCASSFRSVNQPQHFGDGTRLSIL.

This clone was recorded only once. The chain is built from TRBV9 and TRBJ2-5; D call uncertain. Per the germline V gene, CDR1 is SGDLS and CDR2 is YYNGEE. Trimming took off 0 bases at V and 2 bases at J, with 8 bases between the two ends. This CDR3 comprises 14 residues. The CDR3 coding sequence is TGTGCCAGCAGCGTAGATCTGCTTCAAGAGACCCAGTACTTC. Translating it yields CASSVDLLQETQYF.

This rearrangement joins TRBV30 to TRBJ2-3; D is ambiguous. The CDR3 extends over 12 amino acids. Per germline, CDR1 GTSNPN and CDR2 SVGIG (reference sequence). V lost 3 bases and J lost 0, with 4 bases in between. For the CDR3, the DNA is TGTGCCTGGAGCGTTAGCACAGATACGCAGTATTTT. Amino acid sequence: CAWSVSTDTQYF. The full variable domain, with the rest looked up from reference TRBV30 and TRBJ2-3, is SQTIHQWPATLVQPVGSPLSLECTVEGTSNPNLYWYRQAAGRGLQLLFYSVGIGQISSEVPQNLSASRPQDRQFILSSKKLLLSDSGFYLCAWSVSTDTQYFGPGTRLTVL.

This chain uses TRBV4-3 with TRBJ2-7; 9 bases fit TRBD1. CDR1 is LGHNA, CDR2 YSLEER, per germline. The V gene end was trimmed by 5 bases and the J gene end by 1 base; junction bases not matched to a gene: 3. The CDR3 totals 14 residues. CDR3 sequence: CASSSDRGSYEQYF. As DNA, the CDR3 is TGCGCCAGCAGCTCCGACAGGGGGTCCTACGAGCAGTACTTC.

The CDR3 DNA reads as TGCGCCAGCAGCCGATCGGTGGGGAGCGGGGGGACCTCTAGCACAGATACGCAGTATTTT. This translates into CASSRSVGSGGTSSTDTQYF. This chain uses TRBV4-1 with TRBJ2-3, with 9 bases matching TRBD2. This CDR3 is 20 amino acids long. CDR1 MGHRA and CDR2 YSYEKL come from the germline V gene. Unmatched junction bases numbered 17, after V lost 4 bases and J lost 0 bases.

This clone occurred once. The V and J genes are TRBV19 and TRBJ1-6; 12 positions agree with TRBD1. Unmatched junction bases numbered 6, after V lost 5 bases and J lost 10 bases. Germline loops: CDR1 LNHDA, CDR2 SQIVND (reference sequence). The CDR3 spans 15 residues. The CDR3 DNA follows: TGTGCCAGTAGTGTCACCGGGACAGGGGGCTCACCCCTCCACTTT. It yields the protein CASSVTGTGGSPLHF.

V and J are TRBV4-1 and TRBJ1-6; no clear D. V lost 1 base to trimming and J lost 2 bases, with 3 bases between them. This CDR3 comprises 14 residues. Per germline, CDR1 MGHRA and CDR2 YSYEKL. The CDR3 loop is CASSQATYNSPLHF. CDR3 DNA: TGCGCCAGCAGCCAAGCCACCTATAATTCACCCCTCCACTTT.

J is TRBJ1-1 and V is TRBV7-8; TRBD1 is a possible D gene (6 bases). Trimming removed 5 bases at V and 1 base at J, with 8 bases between. Germline V gives CDR1 SGHVS, CDR2 FQNEAQ. CDR3 size: 13 residues. CDR3 residues: CASSLGQNTEAFF. The DNA for the CDR3 is TGTGCCAGCAGCCTGGGACAGAACACTGAAGCTTTCTTT.